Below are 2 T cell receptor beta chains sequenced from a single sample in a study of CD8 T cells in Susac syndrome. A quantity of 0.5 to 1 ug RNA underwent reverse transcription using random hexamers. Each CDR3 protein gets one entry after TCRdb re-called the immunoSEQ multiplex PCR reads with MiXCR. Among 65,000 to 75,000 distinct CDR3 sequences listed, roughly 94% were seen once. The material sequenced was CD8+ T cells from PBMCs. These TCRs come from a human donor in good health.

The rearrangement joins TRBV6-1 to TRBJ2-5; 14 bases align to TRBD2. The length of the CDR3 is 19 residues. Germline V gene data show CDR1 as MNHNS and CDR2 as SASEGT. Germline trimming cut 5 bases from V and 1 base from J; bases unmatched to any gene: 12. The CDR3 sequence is CASSQTGLAGGRIQETQYF. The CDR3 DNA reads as TGTGCCAGCAGTCAAACCGGACTAGCGGGGGGCAGGATCCAAGAGACCCAGTACTTC.

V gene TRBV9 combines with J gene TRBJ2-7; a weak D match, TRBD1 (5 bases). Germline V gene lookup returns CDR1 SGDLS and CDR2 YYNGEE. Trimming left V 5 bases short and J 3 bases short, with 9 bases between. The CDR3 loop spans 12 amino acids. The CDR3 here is CASSQGHYEQYF. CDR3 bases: TGTGCCAGCAGTCAGGGCCACTACGAGCAGTACTTC.